This TCR beta chain stems from a study of blood T cell repertoires in COVID-19. As for the study in general: The United States, Italy and Spain were the sources of the acute and convalescent COVID-19 samples.

Germline V gene lookup returns CDR1 SGHAT and CDR2 FQNNGV. The CDR3 has 16 amino acids. With 3 bases removed from V and 1 base from J, the gap between germline ends came to 15 bases. Only in-frame clones appear in the TCRdb table, and some are missing; sequencing was by immunoSEQ multiplex PCR. Here the sample spans 130,000 to 150,000 clones, about 87% being singletons. This chain joins TRBV11-2 and TRBJ1-1, with D possibly TRBD1 on 5 matching bases. Sequencing was performed on peripheral blood. The receptor was isolated from a woman between 50 and 59 years old with active or convalescent COVID-19. The CDR3 is CASSLGGRQPNTEAFF. The CDR3 DNA reads TGTGCCAGCAGCTTGGGGGGAAGACAGCCGAACACTGAAGCTTTCTTT.